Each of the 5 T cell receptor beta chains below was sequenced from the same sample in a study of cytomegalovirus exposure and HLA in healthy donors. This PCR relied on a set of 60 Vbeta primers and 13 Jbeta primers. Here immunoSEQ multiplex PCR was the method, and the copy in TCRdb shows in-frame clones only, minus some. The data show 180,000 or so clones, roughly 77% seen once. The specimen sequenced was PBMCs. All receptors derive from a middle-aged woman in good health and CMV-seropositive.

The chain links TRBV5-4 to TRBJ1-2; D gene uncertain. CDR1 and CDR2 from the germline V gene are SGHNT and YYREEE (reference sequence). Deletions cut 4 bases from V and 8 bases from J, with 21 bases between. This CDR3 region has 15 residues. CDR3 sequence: CASSDWPRVEGGYTF. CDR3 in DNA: TGTGCCAGCAGCGATTGGCCTCGGGTTGAAGGAGGCTACACCTTC.

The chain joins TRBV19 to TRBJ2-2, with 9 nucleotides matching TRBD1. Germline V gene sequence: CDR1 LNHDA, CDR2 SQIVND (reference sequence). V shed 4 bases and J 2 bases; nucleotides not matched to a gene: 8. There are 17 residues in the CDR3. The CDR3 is CASSTRDRVINTGELFF. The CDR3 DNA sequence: TGTGCCAGTAGTACCCGGGACAGGGTCATCAACACCGGGGAGCTGTTTTTT. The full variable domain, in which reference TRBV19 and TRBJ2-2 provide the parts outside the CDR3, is DGGITQSPKYLFRKEGQNVTLSCEQNLNHDAMYWYRQDPGQGLRLIYYSQIVNDFQKGDIAEGYSVSREKKESFPLTVTSAQKNPTAFYLCASSTRDRVINTGELFFGEGSRLTVL.

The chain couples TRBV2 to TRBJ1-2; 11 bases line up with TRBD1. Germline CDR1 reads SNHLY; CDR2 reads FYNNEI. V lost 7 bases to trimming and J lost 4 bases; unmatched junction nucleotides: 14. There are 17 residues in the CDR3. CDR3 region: CASTQRGQGEEIYGYTF. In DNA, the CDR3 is TGTGCCAGCACTCAACGGGGACAGGGGGAGGAAATCTATGGCTACACCTTC.

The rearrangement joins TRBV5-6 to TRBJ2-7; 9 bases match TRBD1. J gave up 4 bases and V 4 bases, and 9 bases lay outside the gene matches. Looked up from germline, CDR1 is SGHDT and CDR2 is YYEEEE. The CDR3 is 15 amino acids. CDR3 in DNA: TGTGCCAGCAGCAGGCCGGGACAGGGTGGGTACGAGCAGTACTTC. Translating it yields CASSRPGQGGYEQYF.

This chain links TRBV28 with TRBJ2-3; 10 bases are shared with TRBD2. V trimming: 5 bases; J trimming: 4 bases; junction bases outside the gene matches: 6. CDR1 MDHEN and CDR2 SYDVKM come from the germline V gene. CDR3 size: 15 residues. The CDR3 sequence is CASSTGLAGADTQYF. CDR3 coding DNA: TGTGCCAGCAGTACAGGGCTAGCGGGAGCAGATACGCAGTATTTT. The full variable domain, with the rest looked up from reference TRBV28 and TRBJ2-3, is DVKVTQSSRYLVKRTGEKVFLECVQDMDHENMFWYRQDPGLGLRLIYFSYDVKMKEKGDIPEGYSVSREKKERFSLILESASTNQTSMYLCASSTGLAGADTQYFGPGTRLTVL.